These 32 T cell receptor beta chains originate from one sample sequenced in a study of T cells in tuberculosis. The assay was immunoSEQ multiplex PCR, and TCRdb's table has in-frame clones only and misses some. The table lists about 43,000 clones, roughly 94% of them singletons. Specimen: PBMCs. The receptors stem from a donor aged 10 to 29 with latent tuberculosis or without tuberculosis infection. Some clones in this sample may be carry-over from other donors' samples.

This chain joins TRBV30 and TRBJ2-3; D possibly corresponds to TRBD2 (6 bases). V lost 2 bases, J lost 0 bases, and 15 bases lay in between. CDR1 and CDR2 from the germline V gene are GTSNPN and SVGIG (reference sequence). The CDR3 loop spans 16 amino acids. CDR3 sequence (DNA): TGTGCCTGGAGTATACCCCTGGGGACTAGCACAGATACGCAGTATTTT. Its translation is CAWSIPLGTSTDTQYF.

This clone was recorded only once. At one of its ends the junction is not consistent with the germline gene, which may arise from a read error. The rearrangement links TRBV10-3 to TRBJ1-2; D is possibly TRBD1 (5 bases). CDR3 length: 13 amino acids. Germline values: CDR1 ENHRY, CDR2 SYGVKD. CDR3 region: CAISESQGTGSFF. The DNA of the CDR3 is TGTGCCATCAGTGAGTCTCAGGGAACCGGCTCCTTTTTC.

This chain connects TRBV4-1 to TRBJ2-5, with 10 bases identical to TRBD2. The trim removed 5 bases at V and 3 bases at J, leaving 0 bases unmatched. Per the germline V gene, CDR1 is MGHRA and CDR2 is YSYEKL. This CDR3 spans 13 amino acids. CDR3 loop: CASSGLAEETQYF. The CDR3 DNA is TGCGCCAGCAGCGGACTAGCGGAAGAGACCCAGTACTTC.

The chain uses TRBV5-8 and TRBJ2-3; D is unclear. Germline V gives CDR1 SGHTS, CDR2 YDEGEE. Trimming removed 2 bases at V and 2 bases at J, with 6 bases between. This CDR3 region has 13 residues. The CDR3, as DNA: TGTGCCAGCAGCTTCAGGTTCACAGATACGCAGTATTTT. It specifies CASSFRFTDTQYF.

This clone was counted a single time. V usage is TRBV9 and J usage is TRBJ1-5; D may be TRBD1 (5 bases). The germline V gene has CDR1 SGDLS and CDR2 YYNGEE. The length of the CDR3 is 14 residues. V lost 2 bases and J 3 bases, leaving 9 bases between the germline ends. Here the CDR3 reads CASSVTGINQPQHF. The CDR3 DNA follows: TGTGCCAGCAGCGTTACAGGCATCAATCAGCCCCAGCATTTT. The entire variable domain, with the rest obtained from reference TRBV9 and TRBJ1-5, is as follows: DSGVTQTPKHLITATGQRVTLRCSPRSGDLSVYWYQQSLDQGLQFLIQYYNGEERAKGNILERFSAQQFPDLHSELNLSSLELGDSALYFCASSVTGINQPQHFGDGTRLSIL.

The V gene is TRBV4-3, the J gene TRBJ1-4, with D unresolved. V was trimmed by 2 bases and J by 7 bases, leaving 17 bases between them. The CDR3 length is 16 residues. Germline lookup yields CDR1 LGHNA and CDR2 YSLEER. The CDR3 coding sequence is TGCGCCAGCAGCCAAAGAGGGTCCACCGTAGGTGAAAAACTGTTTTTT. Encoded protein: CASSQRGSTVGEKLFF.

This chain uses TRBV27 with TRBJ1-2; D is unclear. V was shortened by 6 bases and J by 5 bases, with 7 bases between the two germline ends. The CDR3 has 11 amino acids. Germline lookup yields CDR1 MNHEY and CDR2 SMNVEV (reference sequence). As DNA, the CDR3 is TGTGCCAGCAGAACCGGGTATGGCTACACCTTC. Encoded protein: CASRTGYGYTF.

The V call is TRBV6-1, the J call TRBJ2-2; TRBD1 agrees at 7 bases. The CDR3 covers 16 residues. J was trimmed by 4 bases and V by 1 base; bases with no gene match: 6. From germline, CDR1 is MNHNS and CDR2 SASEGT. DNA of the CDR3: TGTGCCAGCAGTGAAGAGACAGGGTGGTCCACCGGGGAGCTGTTTTTT. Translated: CASSEETGWSTGELFF.

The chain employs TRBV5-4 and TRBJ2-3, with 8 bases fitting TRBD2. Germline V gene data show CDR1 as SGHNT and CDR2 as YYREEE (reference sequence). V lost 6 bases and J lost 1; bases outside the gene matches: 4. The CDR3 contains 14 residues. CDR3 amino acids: CASTGAGGTDTQYF. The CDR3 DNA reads TGTGCCAGCACGGGAGCGGGAGGCACAGATACGCAGTATTTT.

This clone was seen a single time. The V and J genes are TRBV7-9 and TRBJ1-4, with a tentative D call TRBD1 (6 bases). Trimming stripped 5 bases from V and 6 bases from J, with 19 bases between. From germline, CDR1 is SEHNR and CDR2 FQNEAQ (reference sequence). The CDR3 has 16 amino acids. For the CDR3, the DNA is TGTGCCAGCAGCCCCGAGGGGGAAGGGTTGGATGAAAAACTGTTTTTT. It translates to CASSPEGEGLDEKLFF.

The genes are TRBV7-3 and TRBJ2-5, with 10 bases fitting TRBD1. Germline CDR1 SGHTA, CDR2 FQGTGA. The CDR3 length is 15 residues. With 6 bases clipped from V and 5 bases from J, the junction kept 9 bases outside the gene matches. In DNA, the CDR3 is TGTGCCAGCAGGAGGAGACAGGGGGCAAGGGAGACCCAGTACTTC. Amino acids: CASRRRQGARETQYF. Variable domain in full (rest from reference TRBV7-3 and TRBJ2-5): GAGVSQTPSNKVTEKGKYVELRCDPISGHTALYWYRQSLGQGPEFLIYFQGTGAADDSGLPNDRFFAVRPEGSVSTLKIQRTERGDSAVYLCASRRRQGARETQYFGPGTRLLVL.

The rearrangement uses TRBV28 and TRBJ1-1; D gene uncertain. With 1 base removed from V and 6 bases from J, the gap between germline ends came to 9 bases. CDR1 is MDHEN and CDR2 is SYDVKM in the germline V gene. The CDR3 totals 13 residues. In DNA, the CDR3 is TGTGCCAGCAGTTTATCCCCGAGCGCTGAAGCTTTCTTT. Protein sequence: CASSLSPSAEAFF.

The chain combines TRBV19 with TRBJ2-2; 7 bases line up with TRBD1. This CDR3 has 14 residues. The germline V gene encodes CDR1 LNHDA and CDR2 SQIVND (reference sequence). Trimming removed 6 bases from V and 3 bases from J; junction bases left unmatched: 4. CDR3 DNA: TGTGCCAGTAGCTCGGACAGGTACACCGGGGAGCTGTTTTTT. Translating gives CASSSDRYTGELFF.

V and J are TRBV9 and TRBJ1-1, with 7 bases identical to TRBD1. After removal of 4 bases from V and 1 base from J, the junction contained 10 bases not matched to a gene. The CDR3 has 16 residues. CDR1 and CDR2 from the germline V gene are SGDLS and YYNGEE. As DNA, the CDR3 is TGTGCCAGCAGCTCTAGGACAGGCTCGGCGAACACTGAAGCTTTCTTT. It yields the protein CASSSRTGSANTEAFF.

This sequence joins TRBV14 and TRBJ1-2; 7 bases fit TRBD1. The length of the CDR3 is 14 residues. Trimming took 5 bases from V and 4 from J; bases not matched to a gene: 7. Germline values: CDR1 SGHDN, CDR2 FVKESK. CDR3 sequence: CASSFKAGGYGYTF. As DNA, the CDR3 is TGTGCCAGCAGCTTTAAGGCAGGGGGCTATGGCTACACCTTC.

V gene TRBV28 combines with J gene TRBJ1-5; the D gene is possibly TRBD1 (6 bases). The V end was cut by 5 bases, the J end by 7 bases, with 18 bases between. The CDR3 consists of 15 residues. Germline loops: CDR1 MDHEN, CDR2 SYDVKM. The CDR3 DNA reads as TGTGCCAGCAGTACTTATCAGGGGAAAGGGCAGCCCCAGCATTTT. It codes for CASSTYQGKGQPQHF.

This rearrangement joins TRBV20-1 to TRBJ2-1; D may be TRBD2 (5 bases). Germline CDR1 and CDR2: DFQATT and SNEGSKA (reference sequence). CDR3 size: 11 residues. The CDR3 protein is CTQRGYNEQFF. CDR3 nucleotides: TGCACCCAAAGAGGGTACAATGAGCAGTTCTTC.

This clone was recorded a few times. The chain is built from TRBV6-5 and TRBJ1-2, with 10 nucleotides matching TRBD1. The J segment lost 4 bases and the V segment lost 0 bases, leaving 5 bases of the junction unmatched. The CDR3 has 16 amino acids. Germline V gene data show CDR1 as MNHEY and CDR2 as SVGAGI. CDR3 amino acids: CASSYSRTGGGYGYTF. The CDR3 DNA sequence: TGTGCCAGCAGTTACTCAAGGACAGGGGGGGGCTATGGCTACACCTTC.

The CDR3 nucleotides read TGTGCCAGTAGTCGAAATAGCGGGGGGCTGGATGAGCAGTTCTTC. Its translation: CASSRNSGGLDEQFF. The rearrangement links TRBV19 to TRBJ2-1; TRBD2 aligns across 10 bases. Trimming removed 5 bases from V and 8 bases from J; junction bases left unmatched: 9. CDR1 is LNHDA and CDR2 is SQIVND in the germline V gene (reference sequence). The CDR3 is 15 amino acids. Filled out from reference TRBV19 and TRBJ2-1, the complete variable domain reads DGGITQSPKYLFRKEGQNVTLSCEQNLNHDAMYWYRQDPGQGLRLIYYSQIVNDFQKGDIAEGYSVSREKKESFPLTVTSAQKNPTAFYLCASSRNSGGLDEQFFGPGTRLTVL.

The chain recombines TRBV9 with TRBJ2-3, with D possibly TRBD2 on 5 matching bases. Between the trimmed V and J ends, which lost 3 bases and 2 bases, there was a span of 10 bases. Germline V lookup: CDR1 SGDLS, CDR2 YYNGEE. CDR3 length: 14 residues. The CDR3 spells CASSADLNTDTQYF. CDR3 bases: TGTGCCAGCAGCGCGGACTTAAACACAGATACGCAGTATTTT.

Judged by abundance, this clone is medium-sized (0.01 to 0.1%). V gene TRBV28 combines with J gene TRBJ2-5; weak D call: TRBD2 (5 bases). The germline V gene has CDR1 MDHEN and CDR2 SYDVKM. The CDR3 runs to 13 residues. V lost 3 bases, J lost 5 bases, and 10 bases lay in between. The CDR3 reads CASSLGSSETQYF. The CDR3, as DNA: TGTGCCAGCAGTTTGGGGAGTTCGGAGACCCAGTACTTC.

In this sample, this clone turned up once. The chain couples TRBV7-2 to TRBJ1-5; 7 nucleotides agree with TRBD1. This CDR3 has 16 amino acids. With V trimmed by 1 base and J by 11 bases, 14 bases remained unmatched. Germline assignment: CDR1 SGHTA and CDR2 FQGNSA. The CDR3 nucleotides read TGTGCCAGCAGCTTAGGGGGACAGTCCCGTTTGGGGTCCCAGCATTTT. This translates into CASSLGGQSRLGSQHF.

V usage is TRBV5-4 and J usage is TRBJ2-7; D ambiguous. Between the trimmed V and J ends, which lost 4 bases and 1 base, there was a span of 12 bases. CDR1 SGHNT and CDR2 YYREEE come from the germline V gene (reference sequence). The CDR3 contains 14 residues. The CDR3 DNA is TGTGCCAGCAGCCAGGTAGGAATTTCCTACGAGCAGTACTTC. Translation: CASSQVGISYEQYF.

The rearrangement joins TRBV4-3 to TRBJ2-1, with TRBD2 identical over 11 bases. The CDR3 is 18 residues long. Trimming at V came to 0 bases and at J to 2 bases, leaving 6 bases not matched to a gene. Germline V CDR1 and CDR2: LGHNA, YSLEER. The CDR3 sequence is CASSQDLSGRAPYNEQFF. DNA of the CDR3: TGCGCCAGCAGCCAAGATCTTAGCGGGAGGGCCCCCTACAATGAGCAGTTCTTC.

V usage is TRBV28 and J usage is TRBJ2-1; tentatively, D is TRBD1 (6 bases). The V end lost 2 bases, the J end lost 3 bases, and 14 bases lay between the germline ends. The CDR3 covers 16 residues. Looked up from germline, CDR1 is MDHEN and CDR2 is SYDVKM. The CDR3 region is CASSLDRRGYYNEQFF. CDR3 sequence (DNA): TGTGCCAGCAGTTTAGACAGAAGGGGGTACTACAATGAGCAGTTCTTC.

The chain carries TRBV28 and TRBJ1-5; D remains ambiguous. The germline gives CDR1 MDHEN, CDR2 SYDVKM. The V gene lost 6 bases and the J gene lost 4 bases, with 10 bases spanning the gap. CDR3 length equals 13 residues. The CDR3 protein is CASSDRENQPQHF. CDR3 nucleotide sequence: TGTGCCAGCAGCGATAGAGAGAATCAGCCCCAGCATTTT.

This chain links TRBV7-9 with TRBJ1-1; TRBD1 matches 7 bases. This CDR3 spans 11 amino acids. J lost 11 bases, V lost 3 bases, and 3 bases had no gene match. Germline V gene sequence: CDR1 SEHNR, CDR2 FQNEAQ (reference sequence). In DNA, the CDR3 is TGTGCCAGCAGCTTGGGACAGAAGGCTTTCTTT. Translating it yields CASSLGQKAFF.

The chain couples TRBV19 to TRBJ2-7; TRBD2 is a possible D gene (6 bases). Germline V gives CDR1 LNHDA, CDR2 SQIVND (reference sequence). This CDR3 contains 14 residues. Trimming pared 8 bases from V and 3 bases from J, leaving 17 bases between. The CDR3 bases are TGTGCCAGTCCCTTCCGCGGGAAGGTCTACGAGCAGTACTTC. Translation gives CASPFRGKVYEQYF. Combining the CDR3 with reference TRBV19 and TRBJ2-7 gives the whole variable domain DGGITQSPKYLFRKEGQNVTLSCEQNLNHDAMYWYRQDPGQGLRLIYYSQIVNDFQKGDIAEGYSVSREKKESFPLTVTSAQKNPTAFYLCASPFRGKVYEQYFGPGTRLTVT.

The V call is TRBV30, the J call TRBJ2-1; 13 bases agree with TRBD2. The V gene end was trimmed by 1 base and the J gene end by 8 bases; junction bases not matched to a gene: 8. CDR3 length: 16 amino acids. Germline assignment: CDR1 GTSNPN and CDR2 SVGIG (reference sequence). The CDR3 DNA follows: TGTGCCTGGAGTGCCCGCTGGACTAGCGGGAGTCATGAGCAGTTCTTC. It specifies CAWSARWTSGSHEQFF.

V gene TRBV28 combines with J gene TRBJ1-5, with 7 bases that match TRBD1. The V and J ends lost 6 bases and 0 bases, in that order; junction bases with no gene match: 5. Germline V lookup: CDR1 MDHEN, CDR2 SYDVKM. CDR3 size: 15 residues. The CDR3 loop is CASRWDRYSNQPQHF. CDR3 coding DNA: TGTGCCAGCAGATGGGACAGATATAGCAATCAGCCCCAGCATTTT.

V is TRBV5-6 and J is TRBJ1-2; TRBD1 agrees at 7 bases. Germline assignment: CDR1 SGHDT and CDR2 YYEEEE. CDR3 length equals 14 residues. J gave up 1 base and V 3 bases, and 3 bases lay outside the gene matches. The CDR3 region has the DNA TGTGCCAGCAGCTCTCAGGGGGGTAACTATGGCTACACCTTC. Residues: CASSSQGGNYGYTF.

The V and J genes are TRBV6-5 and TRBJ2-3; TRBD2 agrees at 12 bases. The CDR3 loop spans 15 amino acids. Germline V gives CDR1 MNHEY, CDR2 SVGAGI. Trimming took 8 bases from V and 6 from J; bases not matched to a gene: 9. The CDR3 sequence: CASGRLAGVFDTQYF. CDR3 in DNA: TGTGCCAGCGGGAGACTAGCGGGAGTCTTCGATACGCAGTATTTT.